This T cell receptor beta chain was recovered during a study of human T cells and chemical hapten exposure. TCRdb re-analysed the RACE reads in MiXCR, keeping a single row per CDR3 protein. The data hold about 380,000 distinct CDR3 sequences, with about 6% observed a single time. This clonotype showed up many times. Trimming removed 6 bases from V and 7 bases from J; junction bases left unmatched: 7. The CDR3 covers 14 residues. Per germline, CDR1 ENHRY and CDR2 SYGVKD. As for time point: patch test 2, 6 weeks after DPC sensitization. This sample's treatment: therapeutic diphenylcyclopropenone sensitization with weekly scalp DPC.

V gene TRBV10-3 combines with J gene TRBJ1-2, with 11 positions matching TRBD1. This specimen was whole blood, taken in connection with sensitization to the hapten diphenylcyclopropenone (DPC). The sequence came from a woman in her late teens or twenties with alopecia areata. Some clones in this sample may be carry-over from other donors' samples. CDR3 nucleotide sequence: TGTGCCATCAGAGGGACAGGGGGATCTAGTGGCTACACCTTC. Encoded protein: CAIRGTGGSSGYTF.